These T cell receptor beta chains were read from a single sample in a study of T cell responses to AZD1222 COVID-19 vaccine. Sequencing was performed with immunoSEQ multiplex PCR; in TCRdb, only in-frame clones are kept and a portion is missing. The data hold about 120,000 clones, with over 80% observed a single time. Sample: peripheral blood, taken on day 0 of AZD1222 vaccination. These receptors originate from an adult in good health. Each CDR3 is given with its conserved first and last residue. The order of the fields is J gene, CDR3 length, V gene, clone size, D gene, CDR3 DNA, CDR3 protein. D genes are given only for firm matches. The size of a clone is reported for some rows only, either as once, few or many, or as a class for expanded clones.

j_gene: TRBJ1-6
len: 13
v_gene: TRBV29-1
abundance: -
d_gene: TRBD1
CDR3nt: TGCAGCGTACGGGACAGCGCAAATTCACCCCTCCACTTT
CDR3aa: CSVRDSANSPLHF

j_gene: TRBJ2-1
len: 14
v_gene: TRBV3-1/TRBV3-2
abundance: -
d_gene: -
CDR3nt: TGTGCCAGCAGCCGCCGGGACGGATACAATGAGCAGTTCTTC
CDR3aa: CASSRRDGYNEQFF

j_gene: TRBJ1-5
len: 15
v_gene: TRBV27
abundance: few
d_gene: -
CDR3nt: TGTGCCAGCAGTTTATATGGGCAAACTCATCAGCCCCAGCATTTT
CDR3aa: CASSLYGQTHQPQHF

j_gene: TRBJ1-2
len: 13
v_gene: TRBV29-1
abundance: -
d_gene: -
CDR3nt: TGCAGCACGCACGGGGGCGACAACTATGGCTACACCTTC
CDR3aa: CSTHGGDNYGYTF

j_gene: TRBJ1-2
len: 13
v_gene: TRBV19
abundance: -
d_gene: -
CDR3nt: TGTGCCAGTAGTATAGGACCAGGGTATGGCTACACCTTC
CDR3aa: CASSIGPGYGYTF

j_gene: TRBJ1-1
len: 13
v_gene: TRBV5-1
abundance: -
d_gene: -
CDR3nt: TGCGCCAGCAGCTTGGGTTTCAACACTGAAGCTTTCTTT
CDR3aa: CASSLGFNTEAFF

j_gene: TRBJ2-4
len: 14
v_gene: TRBV2
abundance: once
d_gene: -
CDR3nt: TGTGCCAGCAGTGAAGAAGTCGGGGGTAACATTCAGTACTTC
CDR3aa: CASSEEVGGNIQYF

j_gene: TRBJ2-7
len: 13
v_gene: TRBV6-5
abundance: -
d_gene: TRBD1
CDR3nt: TGTGCCAGCAGTTACGACAGGGGGGACGAGCAGTACTTC
CDR3aa: CASSYDRGDEQYF

j_gene: TRBJ2-7
len: 13
v_gene: TRBV3-1/TRBV3-2
abundance: -
d_gene: -
CDR3nt: TGTGCCAGCAGCCCCTTGTACTCCTACGAGCAGTACTTC
CDR3aa: CASSPLYSYEQYF

j_gene: TRBJ2-3
len: 15
v_gene: TRBV3-1/TRBV3-2
abundance: -
d_gene: TRBD1
CDR3nt: TGTGCCAGCAGCCAAGGGACAGGGAGCACAGATACGCAGTATTTT
CDR3aa: CASSQGTGSTDTQYF

j_gene: TRBJ1-6
len: 18
v_gene: TRBV20-1
abundance: -
d_gene: -
CDR3nt: TGCAGTGCTAGTTTCGTTGGCAGCTTAAGCTCCTATAATTCACCCCTCCACTTT
CDR3aa: CSASFVGSLSSYNSPLHF

j_gene: TRBJ1-5
len: 14
v_gene: TRBV7-9
abundance: -
d_gene: -
CDR3nt: TGTGCCAGCGGCTATGGACAGAGCAATCAGCCCCAGCATTTT
CDR3aa: CASGYGQSNQPQHF

j_gene: TRBJ1-2
len: 19
v_gene: TRBV4-1
abundance: -
d_gene: -
CDR3nt: TGCGCCAGCAGCCAAGATAGGTGGGGCCTTAAGGCTGAGCACTATGGCTACACCTTC
CDR3aa: CASSQDRWGLKAEHYGYTF

j_gene: TRBJ1-5
len: 16
v_gene: TRBV15
abundance: -
d_gene: -
CDR3nt: TGTGCCACCAGCACCAGGGGCGCCTATAGCAATCAGCCCCAGCATTTT
CDR3aa: CATSTRGAYSNQPQHF

j_gene: TRBJ1-1
len: 12
v_gene: TRBV10-3
abundance: -
d_gene: -
CDR3nt: TGTGCCATCAGTGGCATGAACACTGAAGCTTTCTTT
CDR3aa: CAISGMNTEAFF

j_gene: TRBJ2-2
len: 17
v_gene: TRBV7-2
abundance: -
d_gene: -
CDR3nt: TGTGCCAGCAGCTGGATGCATTTACGGGGCGGCACCGGGGAGCTGTTTTTT
CDR3aa: CASSWMHLRGGTGELFF

j_gene: TRBJ1-2
len: 14
v_gene: TRBV6-5
abundance: -
d_gene: TRBD1
CDR3nt: TGTGCCAGCAGGCCAATCGGGACAGATTATGGCTACACCTTC
CDR3aa: CASRPIGTDYGYTF

j_gene: TRBJ2-3
len: 18
v_gene: TRBV27
abundance: -
d_gene: TRBD2
CDR3nt: TGTGCCAGCAGTTCACCGGGACTAGCGGGGGGCCGCACGAATACGCAGTATTTT
CDR3aa: CASSSPGLAGGRTNTQYF

j_gene: TRBJ2-3
len: 15
v_gene: TRBV2
abundance: -
d_gene: -
CDR3nt: TGTGCCAGCAGTGAATGGGGGCCGGGATCAGATACGCAGTATTTT
CDR3aa: CASSEWGPGSDTQYF

j_gene: TRBJ1-5
len: 13
v_gene: TRBV7-6
abundance: few
d_gene: -
CDR3nt: TGTGCCAGCAGCGGAAATAGCAATCAGCCCCAGCATTTT
CDR3aa: CASSGNSNQPQHF

j_gene: TRBJ2-1
len: 15
v_gene: TRBV3-1/TRBV3-2
abundance: -
d_gene: -
CDR3nt: TGTGCCAGCAGCCTTTCGAGCGGATTCTACAATGAGCAGTTCTTC
CDR3aa: CASSLSSGFYNEQFF

j_gene: TRBJ2-4
len: 11
v_gene: TRBV6-5
abundance: -
d_gene: -
CDR3nt: TGTGCCAGCATCAACAGGGATCTTGAGTACTTC
CDR3aa: CASINRDLEYF

j_gene: TRBJ1-1
len: 15
v_gene: TRBV19
abundance: -
d_gene: -
CDR3nt: TGTGCCAGTAGTCCAGCGGGACAACTGAACACTGAAGCTTTCTTT
CDR3aa: CASSPAGQLNTEAFF

j_gene: TRBJ1-2
len: 15
v_gene: TRBV10-3
abundance: -
d_gene: -
CDR3nt: TGTGCCATCAGTGAGTCCGTACAGATAAACTATGGCTACACCTTC
CDR3aa: CAISESVQINYGYTF

j_gene: TRBJ2-5
len: 16
v_gene: TRBV19
abundance: -
d_gene: TRBD1
CDR3nt: TGTGCCAGTAGTATAGTGAGACAGGGTCCCCAAGAGACCCAGTACTTC
CDR3aa: CASSIVRQGPQETQYF

j_gene: TRBJ2-5
len: 16
v_gene: TRBV12-5
abundance: -
d_gene: TRBD2
CDR3nt: TGTGCTAGTGGTTTGGGGACTAGCGGGGGGGGAGAGACCCAGTACTTC
CDR3aa: CASGLGTSGGGETQYF

j_gene: TRBJ1-2
len: 15
v_gene: TRBV30
abundance: -
d_gene: -
CDR3nt: TGTGCCTGGAGTCGATTTCAGGGTTCCCTTGGTGGCTACACCTTC
CDR3aa: CAWSRFQGSLGGYTF

j_gene: TRBJ2-1
len: 15
v_gene: TRBV4-2
abundance: -
d_gene: TRBD1
CDR3nt: TGTGCCAGCAGCTCCCTAAACAGGGGTCGGGATGAGCAGTTCTTC
CDR3aa: CASSSLNRGRDEQFF

j_gene: TRBJ2-5
len: 15
v_gene: TRBV29-1
abundance: once
d_gene: TRBD1
CDR3nt: TGCAGCGCCCCGCCCGGGACAGGGGGCGAAGAGACCCAGTACTTC
CDR3aa: CSAPPGTGGEETQYF

j_gene: TRBJ1-2
len: 17
v_gene: TRBV13
abundance: -
d_gene: -
CDR3nt: TGTGCCAGCAGCCTAGGGGAGGGAACCCCCCCGGGCTATGGCTACACCTTC
CDR3aa: CASSLGEGTPPGYGYTF

j_gene: TRBJ2-3
len: 18
v_gene: TRBV7-2
abundance: -
d_gene: TRBD2
CDR3nt: TGTGCCAGCAGCCCGGGTGGAGCGGGACCTACTAGCACAGATACGCAGTATTTT
CDR3aa: CASSPGGAGPTSTDTQYF

j_gene: TRBJ2-3
len: 15
v_gene: TRBV27
abundance: once
d_gene: -
CDR3nt: TGTGCCAGCAGTTTCTTCGGCGGCTACACAGATACGCAGTATTTT
CDR3aa: CASSFFGGYTDTQYF

j_gene: TRBJ1-6
len: 18
v_gene: TRBV2
abundance: few
d_gene: TRBD1
CDR3nt: TGTGCCAGCACCCGGACAGGGGCCCTATCCTCCTATAATTCACCCCTCCACTTT
CDR3aa: CASTRTGALSSYNSPLHF

j_gene: TRBJ1-5
len: 17
v_gene: TRBV10-3
abundance: -
d_gene: -
CDR3nt: TGTGCCATCAGTGAGTTTTGGGGGGACGATAGCAATCAGCCCCAGCATTTT
CDR3aa: CAISEFWGDDSNQPQHF